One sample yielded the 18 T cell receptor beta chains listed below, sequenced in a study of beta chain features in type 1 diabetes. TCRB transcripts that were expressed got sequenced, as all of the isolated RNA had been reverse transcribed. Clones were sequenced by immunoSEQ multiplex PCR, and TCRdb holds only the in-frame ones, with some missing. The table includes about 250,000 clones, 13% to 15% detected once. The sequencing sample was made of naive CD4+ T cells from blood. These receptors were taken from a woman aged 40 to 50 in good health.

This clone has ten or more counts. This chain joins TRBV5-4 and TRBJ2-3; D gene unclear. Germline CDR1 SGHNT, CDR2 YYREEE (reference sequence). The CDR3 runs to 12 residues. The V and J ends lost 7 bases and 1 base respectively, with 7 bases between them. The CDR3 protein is CASGLGTDTQYF. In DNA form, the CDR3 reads TGTGCCAGCGGCCTTGGCACAGATACGCAGTATTTT.

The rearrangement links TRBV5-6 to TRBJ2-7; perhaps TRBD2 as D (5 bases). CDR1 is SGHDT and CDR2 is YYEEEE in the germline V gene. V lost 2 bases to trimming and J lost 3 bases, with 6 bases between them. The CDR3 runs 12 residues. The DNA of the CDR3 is TGTGCCAGCAGCTTTGGACTCTACGAGCAGTACTTC. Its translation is CASSFGLYEQYF.

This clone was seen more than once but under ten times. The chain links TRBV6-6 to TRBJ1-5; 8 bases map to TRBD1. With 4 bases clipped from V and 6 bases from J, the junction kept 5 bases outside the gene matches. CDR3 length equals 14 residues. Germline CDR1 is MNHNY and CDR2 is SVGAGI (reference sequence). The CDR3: CASSLTGGGQPQHF. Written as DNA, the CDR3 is TGTGCCAGCAGTTTAACAGGGGGGGGTCAGCCCCAGCATTTT.

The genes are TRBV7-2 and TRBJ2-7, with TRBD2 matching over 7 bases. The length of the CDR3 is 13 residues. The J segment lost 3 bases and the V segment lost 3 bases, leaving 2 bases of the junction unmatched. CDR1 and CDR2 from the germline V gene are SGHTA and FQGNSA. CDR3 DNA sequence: TGTGCCAGCAGCTTGGGAGGGCTCTACGAGCAGTACTTC. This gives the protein CASSLGGLYEQYF.

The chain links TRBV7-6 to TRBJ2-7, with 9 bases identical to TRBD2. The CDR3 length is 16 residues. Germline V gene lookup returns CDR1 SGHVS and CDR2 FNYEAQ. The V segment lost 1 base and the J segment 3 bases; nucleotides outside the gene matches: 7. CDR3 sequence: CASSLGGSGGIYEQYF. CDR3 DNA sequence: TGTGCCAGCAGCTTAGGGGGTAGCGGGGGAATCTACGAGCAGTACTTC.

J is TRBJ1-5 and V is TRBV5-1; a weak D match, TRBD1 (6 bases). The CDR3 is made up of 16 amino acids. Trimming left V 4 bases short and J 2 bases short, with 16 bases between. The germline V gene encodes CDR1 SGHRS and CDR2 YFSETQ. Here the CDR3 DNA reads TGCGCCAGCAGCCCCCTTGGGGGCGGTGGCAATCAGCCCCAGCATTTT. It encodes CASSPLGGGGNQPQHF. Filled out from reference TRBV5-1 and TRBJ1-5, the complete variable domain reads KAGVTQTPRYLIKTRGQQVTLSCSPISGHRSVSWYQQTPGQGLQFLFEYFSETQRNKGNFPGRFSGRQFSNSRSEMNVSTLELGDSALYLCASSPLGGGGNQPQHFGDGTRLSIL.

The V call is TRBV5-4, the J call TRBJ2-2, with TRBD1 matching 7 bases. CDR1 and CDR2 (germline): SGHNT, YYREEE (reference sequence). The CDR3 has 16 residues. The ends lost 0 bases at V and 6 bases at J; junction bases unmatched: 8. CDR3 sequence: CASSLDHRGWAGELFF. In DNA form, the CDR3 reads TGTGCCAGCAGCTTGGACCACAGGGGATGGGCCGGGGAGCTGTTTTTT.

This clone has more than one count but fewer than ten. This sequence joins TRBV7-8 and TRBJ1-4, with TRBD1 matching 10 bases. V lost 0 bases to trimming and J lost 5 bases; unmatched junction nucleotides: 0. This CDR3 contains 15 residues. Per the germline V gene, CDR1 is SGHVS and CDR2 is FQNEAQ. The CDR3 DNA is TGTGCCAGCAGCTTAGCGGGACAGGGGAATGAAAAACTGTTTTTT. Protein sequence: CASSLAGQGNEKLFF.

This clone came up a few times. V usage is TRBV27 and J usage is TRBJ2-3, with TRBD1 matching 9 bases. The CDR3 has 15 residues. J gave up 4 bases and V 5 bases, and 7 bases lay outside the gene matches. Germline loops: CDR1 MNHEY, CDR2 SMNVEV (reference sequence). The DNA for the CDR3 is TGTGCCAGCAGTCTCCCGGGACAGGGTCCAGATACGCAGTATTTT. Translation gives CASSLPGQGPDTQYF.

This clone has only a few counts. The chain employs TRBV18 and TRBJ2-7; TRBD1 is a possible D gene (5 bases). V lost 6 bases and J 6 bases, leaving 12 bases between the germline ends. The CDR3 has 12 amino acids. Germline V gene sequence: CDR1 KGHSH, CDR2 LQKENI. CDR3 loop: CASSLGTGEQYF. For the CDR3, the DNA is TGTGCCAGCTCCCTAGGAACAGGCGAGCAGTACTTC.

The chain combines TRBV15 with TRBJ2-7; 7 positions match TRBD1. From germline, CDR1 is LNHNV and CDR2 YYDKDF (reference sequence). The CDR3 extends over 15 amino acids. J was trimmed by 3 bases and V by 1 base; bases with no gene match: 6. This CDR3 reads CATSRVGTVDYEQYF. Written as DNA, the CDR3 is TGTGCCACCAGCAGAGTGGGGACAGTTGACTACGAGCAGTACTTC.

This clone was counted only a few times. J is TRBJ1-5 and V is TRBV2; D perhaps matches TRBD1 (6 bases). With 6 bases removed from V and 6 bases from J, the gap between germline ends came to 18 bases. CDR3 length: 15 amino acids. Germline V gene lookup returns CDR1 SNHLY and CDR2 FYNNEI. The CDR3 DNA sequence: TGTGCCAGCAGGCCCCCAAGCGGGGGCGTTCAGCCCCAGCATTTT. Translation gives CASRPPSGGVQPQHF.

CDR3 sequence (DNA): TGTGCCATCCGGGGCACCGGGGAGCTGTTTTTT. This gives the protein CAIRGTGELFF. This sequence joins TRBV10-3 and TRBJ2-2; tentative D call: TRBD2 (5 bases). Trimming cost V 8 bases and J 4 bases, with 5 bases left between them. CDR3 length equals 11 residues. Per the germline V gene, CDR1 is ENHRY and CDR2 is SYGVKD.

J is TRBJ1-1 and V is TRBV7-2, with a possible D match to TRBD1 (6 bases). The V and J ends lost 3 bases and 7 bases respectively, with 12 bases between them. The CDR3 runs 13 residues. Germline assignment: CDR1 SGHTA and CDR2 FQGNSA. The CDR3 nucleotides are TGTGCCAGCAGCTTTGGGGGCTTTGGTGAAGCTTTCTTT. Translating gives CASSFGGFGEAFF.

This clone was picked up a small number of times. CDR3 protein: CASSKDQGTYNSPLHF. Written as DNA, the CDR3 is TGTGCCAGTAGTAAGGACCAGGGCACCTATAATTCACCCCTCCACTTT. The rearrangement joins TRBV19 to TRBJ1-6; TRBD1 might be the D (5 bases). CDR1 and CDR2 (germline): LNHDA, SQIVND (reference sequence). The CDR3 length is 16 residues. V gave up 4 bases and J gave up 2 bases, with 12 bases separating them.

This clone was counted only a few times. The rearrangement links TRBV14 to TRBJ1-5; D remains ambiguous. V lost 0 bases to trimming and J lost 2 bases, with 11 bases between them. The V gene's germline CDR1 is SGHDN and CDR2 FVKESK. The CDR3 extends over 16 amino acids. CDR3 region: CASSQEEVRGNQPQHF. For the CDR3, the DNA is TGTGCCAGCAGCCAAGAGGAGGTTCGGGGCAATCAGCCCCAGCATTTT.

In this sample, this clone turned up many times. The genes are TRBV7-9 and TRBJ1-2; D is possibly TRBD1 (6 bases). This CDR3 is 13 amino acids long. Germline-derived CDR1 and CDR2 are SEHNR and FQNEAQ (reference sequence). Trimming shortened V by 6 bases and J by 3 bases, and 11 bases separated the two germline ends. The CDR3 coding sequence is TGTGCCAGCAGGTTGGACAGCCACTATGGCTACACCTTC. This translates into CASRLDSHYGYTF.

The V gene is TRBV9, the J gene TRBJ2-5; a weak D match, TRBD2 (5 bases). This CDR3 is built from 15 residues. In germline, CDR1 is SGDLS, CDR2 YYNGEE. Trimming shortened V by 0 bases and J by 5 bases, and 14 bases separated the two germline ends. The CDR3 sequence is CASSVGARGRETQYF. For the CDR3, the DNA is TGTGCCAGCAGCGTAGGAGCTAGAGGGCGTGAGACCCAGTACTTC.